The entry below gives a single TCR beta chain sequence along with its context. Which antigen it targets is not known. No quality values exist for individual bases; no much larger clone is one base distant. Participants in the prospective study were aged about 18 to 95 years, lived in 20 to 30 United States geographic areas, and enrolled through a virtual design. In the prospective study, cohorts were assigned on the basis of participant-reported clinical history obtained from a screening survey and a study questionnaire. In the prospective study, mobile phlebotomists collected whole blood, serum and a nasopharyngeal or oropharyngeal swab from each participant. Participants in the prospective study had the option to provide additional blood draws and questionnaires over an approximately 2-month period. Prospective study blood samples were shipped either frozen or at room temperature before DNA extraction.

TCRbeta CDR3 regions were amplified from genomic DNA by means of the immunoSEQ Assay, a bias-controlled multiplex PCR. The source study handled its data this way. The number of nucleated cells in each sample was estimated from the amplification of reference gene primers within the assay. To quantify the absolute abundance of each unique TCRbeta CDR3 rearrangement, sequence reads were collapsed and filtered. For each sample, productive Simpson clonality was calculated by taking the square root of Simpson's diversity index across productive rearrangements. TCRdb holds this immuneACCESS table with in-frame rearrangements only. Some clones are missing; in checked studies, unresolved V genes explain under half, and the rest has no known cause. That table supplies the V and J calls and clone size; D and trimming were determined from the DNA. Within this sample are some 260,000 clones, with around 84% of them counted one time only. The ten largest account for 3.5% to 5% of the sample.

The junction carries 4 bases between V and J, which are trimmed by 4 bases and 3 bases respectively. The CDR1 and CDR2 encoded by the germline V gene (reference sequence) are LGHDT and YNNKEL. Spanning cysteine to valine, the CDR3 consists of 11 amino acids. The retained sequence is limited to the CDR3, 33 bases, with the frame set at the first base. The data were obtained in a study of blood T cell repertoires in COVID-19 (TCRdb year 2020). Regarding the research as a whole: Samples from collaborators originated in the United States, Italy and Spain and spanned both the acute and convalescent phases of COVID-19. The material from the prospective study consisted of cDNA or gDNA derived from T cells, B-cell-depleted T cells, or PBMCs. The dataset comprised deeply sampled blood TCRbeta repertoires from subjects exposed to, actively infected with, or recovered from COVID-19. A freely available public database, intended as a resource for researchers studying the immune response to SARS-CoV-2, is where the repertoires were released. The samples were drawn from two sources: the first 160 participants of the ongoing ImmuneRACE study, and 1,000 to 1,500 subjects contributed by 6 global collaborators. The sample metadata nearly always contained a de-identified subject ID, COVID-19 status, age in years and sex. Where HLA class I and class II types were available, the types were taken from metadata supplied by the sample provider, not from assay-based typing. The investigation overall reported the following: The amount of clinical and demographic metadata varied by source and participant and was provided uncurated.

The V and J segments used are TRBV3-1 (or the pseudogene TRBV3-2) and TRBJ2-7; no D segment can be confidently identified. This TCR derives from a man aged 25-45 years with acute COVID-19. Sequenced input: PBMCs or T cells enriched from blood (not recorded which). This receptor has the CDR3 CASSPIYEQYV. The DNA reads TGTGCCAGCAGCCCCATCTACGAGCAGTACGTC.